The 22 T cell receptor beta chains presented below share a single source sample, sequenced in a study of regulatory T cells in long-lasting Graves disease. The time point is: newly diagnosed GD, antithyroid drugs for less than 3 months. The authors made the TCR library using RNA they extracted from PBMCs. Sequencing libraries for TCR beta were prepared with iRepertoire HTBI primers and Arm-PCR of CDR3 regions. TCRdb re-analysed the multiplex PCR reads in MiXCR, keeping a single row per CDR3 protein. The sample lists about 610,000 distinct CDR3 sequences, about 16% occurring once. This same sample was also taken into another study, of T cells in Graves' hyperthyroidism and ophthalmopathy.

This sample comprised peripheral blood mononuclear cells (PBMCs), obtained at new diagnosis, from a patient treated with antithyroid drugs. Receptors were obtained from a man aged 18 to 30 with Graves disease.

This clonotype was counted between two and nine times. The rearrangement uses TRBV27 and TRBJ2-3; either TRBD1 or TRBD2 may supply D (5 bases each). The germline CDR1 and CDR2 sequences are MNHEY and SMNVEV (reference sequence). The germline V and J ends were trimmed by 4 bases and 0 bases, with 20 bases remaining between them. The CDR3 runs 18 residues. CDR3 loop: CASSYLGVLGGSTDTQYF. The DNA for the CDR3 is TGTGCCAGCAGTTATTTGGGGGTCCTTGGTGGGAGCACAGATACGCAGTATTTT.

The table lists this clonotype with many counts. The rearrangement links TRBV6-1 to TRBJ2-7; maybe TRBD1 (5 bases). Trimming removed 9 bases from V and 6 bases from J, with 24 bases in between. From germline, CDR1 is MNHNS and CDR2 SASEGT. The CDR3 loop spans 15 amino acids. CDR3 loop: CARTDQGFRCCEQYF. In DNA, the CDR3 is TGTGCCAGAACTGATCAGGGATTCAGATGTTGCGAGCAGTACTTC.

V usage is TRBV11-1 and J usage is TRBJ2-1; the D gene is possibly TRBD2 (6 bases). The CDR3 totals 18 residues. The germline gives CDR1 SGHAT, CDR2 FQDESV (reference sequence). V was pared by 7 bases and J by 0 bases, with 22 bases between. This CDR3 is CASTSNGGSASSYNEQFF. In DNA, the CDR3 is TGTGCCAGCACCTCGAACGGGGGTAGCGCAAGCTCCTACAATGAGCAGTTCTTC. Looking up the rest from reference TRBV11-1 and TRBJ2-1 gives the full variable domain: EAEVAQSPRYKITEKSQAVAFWCDPISGHATLYWYRQILGQGPELLVQFQDESVVDDSQLPKDRFSAERLKGVDSTLKIQPAELGDSAMYLCASTSNGGSASSYNEQFFGPGTRLTVL.

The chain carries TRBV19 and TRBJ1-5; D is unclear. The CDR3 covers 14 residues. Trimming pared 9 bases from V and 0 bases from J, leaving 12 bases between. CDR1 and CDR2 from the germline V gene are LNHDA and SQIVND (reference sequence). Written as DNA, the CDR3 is TGTGCCAGGACGAACGGGTATAGCAATCAGCCCCAGCATTTT. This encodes CARTNGYSNQPQHF.

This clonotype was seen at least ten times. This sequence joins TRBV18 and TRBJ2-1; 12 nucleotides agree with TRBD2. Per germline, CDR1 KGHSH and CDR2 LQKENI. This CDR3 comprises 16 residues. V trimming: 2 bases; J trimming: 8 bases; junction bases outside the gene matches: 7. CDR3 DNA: TGTGCCAGCTCACCAGTGTTCCTAGCGGGAGGGGATGAGCAGTTCTTC. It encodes CASSPVFLAGGDEQFF. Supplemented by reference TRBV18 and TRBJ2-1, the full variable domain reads NAGVMQNPRHLVRRRGQEARLRCSPMKGHSHVYWYRQLPEEGLKFMVYLQKENIIDESGMPKERFSAEFPKEGPSILRIQQVVRGDSAAYFCASSPVFLAGGDEQFFGPGTRLTVL.

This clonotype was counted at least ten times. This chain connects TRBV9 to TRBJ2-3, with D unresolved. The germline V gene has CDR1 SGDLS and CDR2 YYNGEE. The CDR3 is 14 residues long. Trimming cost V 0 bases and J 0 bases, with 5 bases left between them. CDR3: CASSVDSSTDTQYF. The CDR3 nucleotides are TGTGCCAGCAGCGTAGACAGCAGCACAGATACGCAGTATTTT.

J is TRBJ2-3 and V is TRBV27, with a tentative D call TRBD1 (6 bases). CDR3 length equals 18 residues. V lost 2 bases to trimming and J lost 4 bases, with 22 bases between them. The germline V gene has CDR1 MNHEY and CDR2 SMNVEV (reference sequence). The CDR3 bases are TGTGCCAGCAGTTTAGCTATTATAACCGGGACAAAGGCAGATACGCAGTATTTT. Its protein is CASSLAIITGTKADTQYF.

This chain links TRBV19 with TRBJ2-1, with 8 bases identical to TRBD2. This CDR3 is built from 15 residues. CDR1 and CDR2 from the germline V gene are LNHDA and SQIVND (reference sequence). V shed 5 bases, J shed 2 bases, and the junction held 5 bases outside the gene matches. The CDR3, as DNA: TGTGCCAGTAGTCGGGAGGGAGTAACCTACAATGAGCAGTTCTTC. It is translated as CASSREGVTYNEQFF.

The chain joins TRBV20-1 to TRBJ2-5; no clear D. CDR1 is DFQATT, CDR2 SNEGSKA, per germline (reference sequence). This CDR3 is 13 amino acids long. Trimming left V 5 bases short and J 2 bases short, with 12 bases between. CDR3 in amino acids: CSAGRPPQETQYF. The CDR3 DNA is TGCAGTGCTGGACGACCCCCGCAAGAGACCCAGTACTTC.

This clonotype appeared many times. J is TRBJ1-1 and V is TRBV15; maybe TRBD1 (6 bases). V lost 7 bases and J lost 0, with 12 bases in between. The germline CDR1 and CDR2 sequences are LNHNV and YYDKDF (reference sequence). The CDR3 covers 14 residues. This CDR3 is CATKEGVMNTEAFF. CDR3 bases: TGTGCCACCAAAGAGGGGGTCATGAACACTGAAGCTTTCTTT.

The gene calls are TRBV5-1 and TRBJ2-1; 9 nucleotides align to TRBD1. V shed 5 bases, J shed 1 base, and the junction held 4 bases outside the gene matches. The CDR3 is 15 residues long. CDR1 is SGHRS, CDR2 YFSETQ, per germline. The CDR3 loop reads CASRAGTGSYNEQFF. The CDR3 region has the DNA TGCGCCAGCAGGGCCGGGACAGGGTCCTACAATGAGCAGTTCTTC.

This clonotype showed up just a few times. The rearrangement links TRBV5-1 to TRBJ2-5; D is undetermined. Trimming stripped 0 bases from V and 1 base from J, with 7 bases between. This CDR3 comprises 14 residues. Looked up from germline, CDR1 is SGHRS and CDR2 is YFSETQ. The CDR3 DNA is TGCGCCAGCAGCTTGGTCAACACCCAAGAGACCCAGTACTTC. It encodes CASSLVNTQETQYF.

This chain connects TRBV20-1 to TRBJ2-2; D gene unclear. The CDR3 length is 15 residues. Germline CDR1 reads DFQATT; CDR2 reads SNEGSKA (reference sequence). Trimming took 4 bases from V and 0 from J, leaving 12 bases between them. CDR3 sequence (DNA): TGCAGTGCTACCCGCGGAGCCTCGAACACCGGGGAGCTGTTTTTT. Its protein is CSATRGASNTGELFF.

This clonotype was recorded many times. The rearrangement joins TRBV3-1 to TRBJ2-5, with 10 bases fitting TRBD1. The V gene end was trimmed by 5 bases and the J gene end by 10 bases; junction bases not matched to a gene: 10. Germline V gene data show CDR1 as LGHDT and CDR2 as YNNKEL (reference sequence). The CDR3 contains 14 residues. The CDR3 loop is CASSGRDRGYGQYF. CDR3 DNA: TGTGCCAGCAGCGGACGGGACAGGGGATATGGCCAGTACTTC.

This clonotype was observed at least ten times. The CDR3 loop is CAISEKGTGGDNEQFF. The CDR3 nucleotides read TGTGCCATCAGTGAGAAGGGGACAGGGGGGGACAATGAGCAGTTCTTC. V is TRBV10-3 and J is TRBJ2-1; 11 bases are shared with TRBD1. This CDR3 has 16 residues. V was clipped by 2 bases and J by 5 bases; unmatched bases: 5. Germline CDR1 reads ENHRY; CDR2 reads SYGVKD.

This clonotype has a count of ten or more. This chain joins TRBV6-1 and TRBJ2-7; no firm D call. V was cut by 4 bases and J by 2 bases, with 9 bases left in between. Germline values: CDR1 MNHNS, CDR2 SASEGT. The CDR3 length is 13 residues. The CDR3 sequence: CASSAFLAYEQYF. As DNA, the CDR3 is TGTGCCAGCAGTGCTTTCCTGGCCTACGAGCAGTACTTC.

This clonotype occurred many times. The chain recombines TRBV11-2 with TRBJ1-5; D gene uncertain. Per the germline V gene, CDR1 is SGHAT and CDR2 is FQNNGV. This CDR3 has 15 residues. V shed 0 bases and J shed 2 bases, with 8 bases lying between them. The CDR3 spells CASSLDWAGNQPQHF. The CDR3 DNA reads TGTGCCAGCAGCTTAGATTGGGCCGGCAATCAGCCCCAGCATTTT.

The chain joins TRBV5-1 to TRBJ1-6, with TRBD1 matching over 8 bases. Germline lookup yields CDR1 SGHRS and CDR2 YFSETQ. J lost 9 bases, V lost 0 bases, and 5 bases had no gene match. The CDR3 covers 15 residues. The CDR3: CASSLDRGIGSPLHF. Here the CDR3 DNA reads TGCGCCAGCAGCTTGGACAGGGGGATCGGTTCACCCCTCCACTTT.

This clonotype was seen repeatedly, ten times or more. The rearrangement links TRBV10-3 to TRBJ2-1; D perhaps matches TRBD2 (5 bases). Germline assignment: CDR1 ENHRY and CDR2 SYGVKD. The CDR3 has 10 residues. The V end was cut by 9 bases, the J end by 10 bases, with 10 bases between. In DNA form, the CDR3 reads TGTGCCATAGGACCGGGAGAGCAGTTCTTC. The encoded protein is CAIGPGEQFF.

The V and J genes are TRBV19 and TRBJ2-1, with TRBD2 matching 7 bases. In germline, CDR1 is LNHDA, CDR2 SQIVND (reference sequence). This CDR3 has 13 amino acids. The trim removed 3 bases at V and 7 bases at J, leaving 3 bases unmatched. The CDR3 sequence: CASSMLAVNEQFF. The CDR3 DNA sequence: TGTGCCAGTAGTATGCTAGCGGTGAATGAGCAGTTCTTC.

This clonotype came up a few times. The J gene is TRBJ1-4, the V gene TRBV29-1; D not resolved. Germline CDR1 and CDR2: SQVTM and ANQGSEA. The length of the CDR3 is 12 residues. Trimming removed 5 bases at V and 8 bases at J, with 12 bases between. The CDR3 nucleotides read TGCAGCGTTTTCGGGGATGGGGAAAAACTGTTTTTT. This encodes CSVFGDGEKLFF.

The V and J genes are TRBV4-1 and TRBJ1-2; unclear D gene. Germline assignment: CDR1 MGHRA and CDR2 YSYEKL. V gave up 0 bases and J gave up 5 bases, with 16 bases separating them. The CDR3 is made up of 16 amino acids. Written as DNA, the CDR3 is TGCGCCAGCAGCCAAGATCCCGGACGTTATCAGTATGGCTACACCTTC. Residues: CASSQDPGRYQYGYTF.